The 18 T cell receptor beta chains reported below all come from one sample, sequenced in a study of blood T cell repertoires in COVID-19. Assay used: immunoSEQ multiplex PCR; TCRdb lists only in-frame clones, some missing. This table holds some 160,000 clones, approximately 82% found once. Sequenced sample: peripheral blood. The receptors stem from an older man who had recovered from COVID-19.

This clone has a single count. The chain uses TRBV3-1 (or the pseudogene TRBV3-2) and TRBJ2-3, with 7 bases that match TRBD2. The trim removed 0 bases at V and 2 bases at J, leaving 8 bases unmatched. Germline values: CDR1 LGHDT, CDR2 YNNKEL (reference sequence). This CDR3 contains 17 residues. Written as DNA, the CDR3 is TGTGCCAGCAGCCAAGATGCAACGGGACTAAACACAGATACGCAGTATTTT. Its protein product is CASSQDATGLNTDTQYF.

A single count supports this clone. The chain is built from TRBV7-2 and TRBJ1-2; 8 nucleotides match TRBD1. The CDR3 covers 16 residues. From germline, CDR1 is SGHTA and CDR2 FQGNSA. The ends lost 2 bases at V and 7 bases at J; junction bases unmatched: 12. CDR3 sequence reads: CASSLSGDRGGVGYTF. CDR3 sequence (DNA): TGTGCCAGCAGCTTATCCGGCGACAGGGGAGGAGTTGGCTACACCTTC.

For the CDR3, the DNA is TGTGCCAGCAGCGACCGGGACAGGGTTGATGATACGCAGTATTTT. As protein: CASSDRDRVDDTQYF. V usage is TRBV25-1 and J usage is TRBJ2-3; 9 bases align to TRBD1. The CDR3 contains 15 residues. Unmatched junction bases numbered 10, after V lost 6 bases and J lost 6 bases. Germline V CDR1 and CDR2: MGHDK, SYGVNS.

The table lists this clone with a count of one. The chain recombines TRBV3-1 (or the pseudogene TRBV3-2) with TRBJ2-7, with 7 nucleotides matching TRBD2. Germline CDR1 LGHDT, CDR2 YNNKEL (reference sequence). Trimming at V came to 1 base and at J to 2 bases, leaving 5 bases not matched to a gene. The CDR3 sequence is 15 residues long. The CDR3 DNA is TGTGCCAGCAGCCAAGTGAGCGGGAAGACCTACGAGCAGTACTTC. It translates to CASSQVSGKTYEQYF.

This clone was seen a handful of times. This rearrangement joins TRBV7-2 to TRBJ1-4; unclear D gene. Looked up from germline, CDR1 is SGHTA and CDR2 is FQGNSA. The CDR3 consists of 15 residues. Trimming took off 5 bases at V and 0 bases at J, with 10 bases between the two ends. CDR3 bases: TGTGCCAGCAGCCCCCGGGTTGCAACTAATGAAAAACTGTTTTTT. Translated: CASSPRVATNEKLFF.

The gene calls are TRBV2 and TRBJ2-7, with a possible D match to TRBD1 (6 bases). CDR3 length equals 15 residues. Germline V lookup: CDR1 SNHLY, CDR2 FYNNEI. The ends were cut back, 6 bases at V and 2 bases at J, with 17 bases in the middle. CDR3 nucleotides: TGTGCCAGCAGGCTTGGGGGCCTTAAGGCCTACGAGCAGTACTTC. It yields the protein CASRLGGLKAYEQYF.

This clone has only a few counts. The chain links TRBV13 to TRBJ1-3; no firm D call. Trimming removed 2 bases from V and 1 base from J, with 9 bases in between. The CDR3 runs 15 residues. The V gene's germline CDR1 is PRHDT and CDR2 FYEKMQ (reference sequence). CDR3 amino acids: CASSLRRSSGNTIYF. As DNA, the CDR3 is TGTGCCAGCAGCTTAAGGCGGAGTTCTGGAAACACCATATATTTT.

V and J are TRBV29-1 and TRBJ1-1; 9 nucleotides align to TRBD1. In germline, CDR1 is SQVTM, CDR2 ANQGSEA. This CDR3 comprises 13 residues. The V gene end was trimmed by 7 bases and the J gene end by 0 bases; junction bases not matched to a gene: 3. CDR3 nucleotides: TGCAGCGCCGGGACAGGGATGAACACTGAAGCTTTCTTT. Residues: CSAGTGMNTEAFF.

The chain is built from TRBV2 and TRBJ1-5, with 7 bases lining up with TRBD1. V shed 6 bases and J 2 bases; nucleotides not matched to a gene: 7. Looked up from germline, CDR1 is SNHLY and CDR2 is FYNNEI. The CDR3 is made up of 15 amino acids. The CDR3: CASSSSDRRNQPQHF. As DNA, the CDR3 is TGTGCCAGCAGCTCCTCGGACAGGCGCAATCAGCCCCAGCATTTT.

The chain joins TRBV19 to TRBJ2-1; TRBD2 matches at 12 bases. There are 15 residues in the CDR3. Germline loops: CDR1 LNHDA, CDR2 SQIVND (reference sequence). J lost 9 bases, V lost 4 bases, and 7 bases had no gene match. Written as DNA, the CDR3 is TGTGCCAGTAGTAAGACTAGCGGGAGAAGGGGTGAGCAGTTCTTC. This codes for CASSKTSGRRGEQFF.

V is TRBV30 and J is TRBJ1-5; perhaps TRBD1 as D (6 bases). The CDR3 runs to 13 residues. CDR1 GTSNPN and CDR2 SVGIG come from the germline V gene (reference sequence). Deletions cut 1 base from V and 3 bases from J, with 7 bases between. CDR3 residues: CAWSAGVNQPQHF. The CDR3 coding sequence is TGTGCCTGGAGTGCAGGGGTCAATCAGCCCCAGCATTTT.

V and J are TRBV10-3 and TRBJ1-6; 7 bases are shared with TRBD1. From germline, CDR1 is ENHRY and CDR2 SYGVKD. CDR3 size: 18 residues. The ends lost 5 bases at V and 0 bases at J; junction bases unmatched: 10. The CDR3 coding sequence is TGTGCCATCAGTTATTCGGGACAGACTAGCTCCTATAATTCACCCCTCCACTTT. Translating gives CAISYSGQTSSYNSPLHF.

CDR3 loop: CASSYRGINTIYF. The CDR3 DNA follows: TGTGCCAGCAGCTACAGGGGGATAAACACCATATATTTT. This chain uses TRBV5-8 with TRBJ1-3, with 8 positions matching TRBD1. J gave up 6 bases and V 3 bases, and 2 bases lay outside the gene matches. CDR3 length: 13 amino acids. Germline CDR1 and CDR2: SGHTS and YDEGEE.

The chain couples TRBV5-1 to TRBJ2-7; 11 positions agree with TRBD2. V shed 4 bases and J 2 bases; nucleotides not matched to a gene: 5. This CDR3 is 15 amino acids long. CDR1 is SGHRS and CDR2 is YFSETQ in the germline V gene. The CDR3 DNA reads TGCGCCAGCAGCGACACTAGCGGGAGCCCCTACGAGCAGTACTTC. It codes for CASSDTSGSPYEQYF.

This clone was seen a few times. The rearrangement links TRBV21-1 to TRBJ2-7; the D call of TRBD2 is as the table states it, not checked on the DNA. TRBV21-1 is shown as a pseudogene. The CDR3 length is 12 residues. The CDR3 coding sequence is TGTGCCTCCGCAGGAGGACCCTACGAGCAGTACTTC. It yields the protein CASAGGPYEQYF.

This clone has a handful of counts. The gene calls are TRBV7-9 and TRBJ2-2, with D unclear. The CDR3 is 18 amino acids. V lost 4 bases, J lost 5 bases, and 23 bases lay in between. Per the germline V gene, CDR1 is SEHNR and CDR2 is FQNEAQ (reference sequence). This CDR3 reads CASSWSSTRAPETGELFF. CDR3 coding DNA: TGTGCCAGCAGCTGGTCATCAACGAGAGCCCCTGAAACCGGGGAGCTGTTTTTT. Filled out from reference TRBV7-9 and TRBJ2-2, the complete variable domain reads DTGVSQNPRHKITKRGQNVTFRCDPISEHNRLYWYRQTLGQGPEFLTYFQNEAQLEKSRLLSDRFSAERPKGSFSTLEIQRTEQGDSAMYLCASSWSSTRAPETGELFFGEGSRLTVL.

This chain's CDR3 is CASSPDSNEQFF. The CDR3 region has the DNA TGTGCCAGCAGCCCCGACAGCAATGAGCAGTTCTTC. This chain links TRBV7-3 with TRBJ2-1; D is possibly TRBD1 (5 bases). The CDR3 is made up of 12 amino acids. V gave up 5 bases and J gave up 6 bases, with 8 bases separating them. Germline CDR1 reads SGHTA; CDR2 reads FQGTGA.

This clone was counted between two and nine times. This rearrangement joins TRBV19 to TRBJ2-5, with TRBD2 matching 10 bases. Germline V lookup: CDR1 LNHDA, CDR2 SQIVND (reference sequence). CDR3 size: 15 residues. V was pared by 1 base and J by 1 base, with 0 bases of the junction left unmatched. This CDR3 reads CASSIGTSGQETQYF. The CDR3 DNA reads TGTGCCAGTAGTATAGGGACTAGCGGCCAAGAGACCCAGTACTTC. The full variable domain, its missing parts supplied by reference TRBV19 and TRBJ2-5, is DGGITQSPKYLFRKEGQNVTLSCEQNLNHDAMYWYRQDPGQGLRLIYYSQIVNDFQKGDIAEGYSVSREKKESFPLTVTSAQKNPTAFYLCASSIGTSGQETQYFGPGTRLLVL.